Listed here is a single T cell receptor beta chain. Its antigen is currently unknown. The data stem from a study of PD-1 blockade in mismatch repair-deficient tumors. Overall study context: Patients had eleven to twelve mismatch repair-deficient cancer types and were previously treated and progressing. Whole-study findings and limits: Tumor-resident clones, often absent from pretreatment blood, expanded after pembrolizumab and then contracted.

Profiling relied on immunoSEQ multiplex PCR, and the TCRdb table lists in-frame clones only, not all of them. The sample holds tens of thousands of clones; 83% are singletons and the top ten take 20%. The CDR3 is made up of 12 amino acids. Between the trimmed V and J ends, which lost 4 bases and 5 bases, there was a span of 11 bases. Per the germline V gene, CDR1 is GTSNPN and CDR2 is SVGIG (reference sequence). All patients were mismatch repair deficient, assessed by either PCR or immunohistochemistry. The TCR-sequenced patients were a few responders to pembrolizumab. This clonotype was obtained from an adult with mismatch repair-deficient cancer. The chain links TRBV30 to TRBJ2-5; tentatively, D is TRBD1 (5 bases). The source material was peripheral blood, sampled 12 weeks after starting pembrolizumab. CDR3 nucleotides: TGTGCCTGGAACAGGCTTGAGGAGACCCAGTACTTC. Encoded protein: CAWNRLEETQYF. The whole variable domain, filled in from reference TRBV30 and TRBJ2-5, reads SQTIHQWPATLVQPVGSPLSLECTVEGTSNPNLYWYRQAAGRGLQLLFYSVGIGQISSEVPQNLSASRPQDRQFILSSKKLLLSDSGFYLCAWNRLEETQYFGPGTRLLVL.